This is a list of T cell receptor beta chains from one sample in a study of cytomegalovirus exposure and HLA in healthy donors. Assay: immunoSEQ multiplex PCR; the TCRdb copy retains only in-frame clones and omits some. The sample records 150,000 to 200,000 clones, around 80% being singletons. Sequences were obtained from PBMCs. All receptors derive from a man aged 18 to 30 in good health and CMV-seronegative. Each CDR3 is given with its conserved first and last residue.

J | V | CDR3
TRBJ2-5 | TRBV5-6 | CASSAGQGQTQYF
TRBJ2-1 | TRBV6-5 | CASNLREQYNEQFF
TRBJ1-1 | TRBV19 | CASSITATNTEAFF
TRBJ2-5 | TRBV9 | CASSVTRGFGTQYF
TRBJ2-1 | TRBV11-2 | CASSHSSGGRGYNEQFF
TRBJ2-1 | TRBV5-5 | CASSLGPGTSFHNEQFF
TRBJ2-7 | TRBV28 | CASSYGNRGTLYEQYF
TRBJ2-5 | TRBV27 | CASGGAIFQETQYF
TRBJ2-1 | TRBV19 | CASSTLRDRGRSEQFF
TRBJ1-4 | TRBV2 | CASSDRTGALNEKLFF
TRBJ2-7 | TRBV27 | CASSLNPGLAYEQYF
TRBJ2-3 | TRBV6-4 | CASRVSGSTDTQYF
TRBJ1-3 | TRBV18 | CASSPLPGQGSSGNTIYF
TRBJ1-2 | TRBV10-3 | CAISESTGTGWLPGYGYTF
TRBJ1-5 | TRBV7-9 | CASSPGTAQPEPQHF
TRBJ1-1 | TRBV18 | CASSPGGAYTEAFF
TRBJ1-5 | TRBV28 | CASCHGGPQGWQPQHF
TRBJ2-1 | TRBV19 | CASSISGQLLGGEQFF
TRBJ2-5 | TRBV5-4 | CASSLWGSGIWETQYF
TRBJ2-1 | TRBV6-4 | CASTRTAGDANEQFF
TRBJ2-2 | TRBV7-2 | CASSPRPVSGTGELFF
TRBJ2-7 | TRBV30 | CAWIRGGGNYEQYF
TRBJ2-2 | TRBV10-2 | CASSELAGGLSGELFF
TRBJ1-4 | TRBV9 | CASSAGWQGQLATNEKLFF
TRBJ1-2 | TRBV19 | CASSIGRYGYTF
TRBJ2-3 | TRBV5-8 | CASSLGLLAGAITDTQYF
TRBJ2-6 | TRBV5-1 | CASSPGGTGGLGGANVLTF
TRBJ2-3 | TRBV5-3 | CARSCGTLAGCTDTQYF
TRBJ1-3 | TRBV7-2 | CASSSGQGVSSGNTIYF
TRBJ2-3 | TRBV9 | CASSGGGISDTQYF
TRBJ2-7 | TRBV7-9 | CASSDRLAGGREQYF
TRBJ1-6 | TRBV9 | CASSGLTGVNSPLHF
TRBJ2-1 | TRBV19 | CASSPRRGYNEQFF
TRBJ1-6 | TRBV7-2 | CASSLRWGHGVALHF
TRBJ2-7 | TRBV7-7 | CASSFPRGWEVSYEQYF
TRBJ1-4 | TRBV6-5 | CASSYSSGEKLFF
TRBJ1-2 | TRBV7-6 | CASSQPDRATGYTF
TRBJ1-4 | TRBV5-1 | CASSPRPTGPGEKLFF
TRBJ1-1 | TRBV4-3 | CASSQDPRAPLLAFF
TRBJ2-1 | TRBV4-1 | CASSPSSGYNEQFF
TRBJ1-2 | TRBV2 | CASRSSRGSIDGYTF
TRBJ1-5 | TRBV4-3 | CASSQDRSGQPQHF
TRBJ2-7 | TRBV6-5 | CASSPGGASYEQYF
TRBJ1-5 | TRBV7-9 | CSSSLDLQPQHF
TRBJ2-1 | TRBV5-6 | CASSSKGDGTGGGEQFF
TRBJ2-7 | TRBV7-8 | CASRAAYEQYF
TRBJ2-7 | TRBV10-3 | CATRRALGDYEQYF
TRBJ1-2 | TRBV19 | CASSISQGVNGYTF
TRBJ2-5 | TRBV6-1 | CASSTLAGGQETQYF
TRBJ1-1 | TRBV14 | CASSARTGNTEAFF
TRBJ2-7 | TRBV7-2 | CASTRPGGTSVYEQYF
TRBJ1-1 | TRBV6-5 | CASSSTDTEAFF
TRBJ2-7 | TRBV4-1 | CASSQGQGAVEQYF
TRBJ2-2 | TRBV28 | CASSTKGGHHTGELFF
TRBJ2-7 | TRBV2 | CASSPIGGAGGYEQYF